Reported below is one T cell receptor beta chain. This clonotype was recorded many times. Its antigen remains unidentified. The sample holds no much larger clone one base away, and base qualities are not on file. Via the germline V gene (reference sequence), CDR1 is LNHNV and CDR2 YYDKDF. The trim is 1 base for V and 3 bases for J, with a gap of 9 bases between the germline ends. The cysteine opens and the phenylalanine closes a CDR3 of 14 amino acids. Of all the DNA, just the CDR3 is kept, 42 bases in frame from base 1. This sample is part of a study of identical twins (TCRdb year 2016). For context, the study as a whole: TCR alpha and beta repertoires from monozygotic twins, unrelated adults of various ages and cord blood were deep-sequenced to test whether fetal clonotypes persist. To rule out contamination, replicate twin experiments were performed at different times with different library preparation protocols. Results the study describes overall, beyond this receptor: Invariant T cells such as MAIT and iNKT could partly confound zero-insertion analyses, though diverse VJ usage argued against this for most clonotypes. In monozygotic twins, out-of-frame TCR alpha sharing was systematically underestimated by recombination models, although the models agreed with sharing between unrelated individuals. Fewer insertions were carried by abundant cord blood beta clonotypes; a weaker similar trend was observed in young adult naive repertoires, while no such trend was observed in memory repertoires. Compared with coincidental sharing between unrelated individuals, an excess of low generation-probability sequences was observed among out-of-frame TCR alpha sequences shared between twins. The excess sharing between twins in beta out-of-frame sequences was weaker because fewer shared sequences reduced the signal-to-noise ratio. Because the same donors could not be followed over many years, the conclusions depended on cross-sectional statistical analysis.

Receptor libraries were prepared by 5' RACE. Sequenced on an Illumina HiSeq 2000. Template switching added a universal primer binding site, and the final cDNA carried a unique molecular identifier that allowed TCR cDNA molecules to be counted accurately. Specific primers in the conserved constant-segment region were used to synthesize first-strand cDNA for the TCR alpha and beta chains. To control for contamination, every cDNA library carried two barcodes: a SMART-Mk sample barcode plus Illumina barcodes. Two successive PCR steps introduced TruSeq adapter sequences along with Illumina sample barcodes. The TCR alpha and beta cDNA libraries were sequenced on the Illumina HiSeq platform using custom primers. The original methods were these. Unique molecular identifiers were extracted from raw reads with MiGEC, and CDR3 positions were determined with MiXCR. For each individual, recombination models were inferred using an EM algorithm with the repgenHMM and IGoR tools. The tcR package in R was used for shared clonotype analysis, with sharing normalized by the product of cloneset sizes. To study raw recombination without the effects of thymic and clonal selection, out-of-frame nonproductive sequences were analyzed. The public reads were reprocessed in TCRdb via fastp at Q25 and MiXCR, keeping in-frame beta chains. Each CDR3 protein appears once, grouped with its most common genes and DNA. The V and J calls reflect TCRdb's pipeline rather than the authors' work. Recorded for this sample are about 200,000 distinct CDR3 sequences; around 8.1% of them occurred a single time. Less than 2.5% of the sample lies in the top ten.

Every donor in the study was a healthy Caucasian. Three pairs of female monozygotic twins, all aged roughly 18 to 29 years, made up the twin cohort. Miltenyi CD45RO+ enrichment and human naive T-cell isolation kits were used to isolate memory (CD45RO+) and naive T cells from PBMC. These data also formed part of another study, on yellow fever vaccine responses in identical twins. The second study also describes: The authors reported that the T cell response to vaccination in identical twins appeared partly convergent and partly personalized. The study precisely tracked vaccine-responding T cell clones in identical twins.

The chain is encoded by TRBV15 joined to TRBJ1-1, with the D gene uncertain. Input material: memory (CD45RO+) T cells sorted from blood. The sample's cell subset or site label, in plain terms: CD45RO+ enriched T cells. This sequence originates from a woman aged 18-29 years in good health. This receptor has the CDR3 CATSRGAGYTEAFF. The nucleotides are TGTGCCACCAGCAGAGGGGCAGGATACACTGAAGCTTTCTTT.